Listed here is a single T cell receptor (beta chain). This sample was included in a study of cytomegalovirus exposure and HLA in healthy donors. V lost 0 bases to trimming and J lost 4 bases, with 12 bases between them. The CDR3 runs to 15 residues. Per the germline V gene, CDR1 is SGDLS and CDR2 is YYNGEE. PCR used 60 Vbeta primers and 13 Jbeta primers. Data came from immunoSEQ multiplex PCR; TCRdb stores just in-frame clones and leaves some out. Of 120,000 or so clones listed, roughly 80% are singletons. This receptor was obtained from a female donor in good health and CMV-seronegative. This rearrangement joins TRBV9 to TRBJ2-3; TRBD2 might be the D (6 bases). Material: PBMCs. The CDR3 nucleotides read TGTGCCAGCAGCGTAGGGAGGCGGGGCTCAGATACGCAGTATTTT. Translated, it gives CASSVGRRGSDTQYF.